This T cell receptor (beta chain) was sequenced in a study of blood T cell repertoires in COVID-19. Study-level information: Sources were T cells, B-cell-depleted T cells, or PBMCs; the material itself was cDNA or gDNA.

Original data processing: Researchers report that nucleated cell counts were estimated from reference gene primer amplification. Here immunoSEQ multiplex PCR was the method, and the copy in TCRdb shows in-frame clones only, minus some. V, J and clone size are taken as reported in that table, and D and trimming were inferred from the DNA itself. The sample shows roughly 200,000 clones, about 85% of them seen only once. Sequences were obtained from peripheral blood. The receptor comes from a woman aged 25 to 45 with active or convalescent COVID-19.

The CDR3 region is CASTEGLSPTDTQYF. The CDR3 DNA is TGTGCCAGTACCGAAGGACTATCCCCCACAGATACGCAGTATTTT. The chain recombines TRBV7-9 with TRBJ2-3; tentatively, D is TRBD2 (6 bases). Trimming took 9 bases from V and 2 from J, leaving 18 bases between them. CDR3 length: 15 amino acids. CDR1 and CDR2 (germline): SEHNR, FQNEAQ (reference sequence).